The entry below gives a single T cell receptor (beta chain) sequence along with its context. Its matching antigen is unknown. CDR1 is GTSNPN and CDR2 is SVGIG in the germline V gene (reference sequence). V shed 4 bases and J shed 8 bases, with 12 bases lying between them. This CDR3 has 13 residues. Produced via immunoSEQ multiplex PCR; TCRdb's table is partial and in-frame only. Of under 3,000 clones in the sample, about 47% were seen once. These data belong to a study of STAT3 mutations in large granular lymphocyte leukemia. Study-level points and caveats: Differing intervals and regimens complicate linking therapy response to clone burden. In T-cell large granular lymphocyte leukemia, about half of patients showed multiple immunodominant subclonotypes. In several patients, dominant TCR clone burden exceeded STAT3 mutant burden, suggesting STAT3 mutation arose secondarily.

This rearrangement joins TRBV30 to TRBJ1-6; the D gene is possibly TRBD1 (5 bases). What was sequenced was peripheral blood mononuclear cells. This sequence was found in a man aged 55 to 70 with T-cell large granular lymphocyte leukemia. Some clones in this sample may be carry-over from other donors' samples. This CDR3 is CAWTRVEDSPLHF. The CDR3 region has the DNA TGTGCCTGGACCAGGGTAGAGGATTCACCCCTCCACTTT.